This TCR beta chain was captured by sequencing in a study of blood T cell repertoires in COVID-19. Turning to the study itself: PBMCs, B-cell-depleted T cells, or T cells were the source of the cDNA or gDNA that made up the material.

The CDR3 totals 15 residues. V lost 6 bases and J lost 6, with 18 bases in between. The germline V gene has CDR1 MNHEY and CDR2 SMNVEV (reference sequence). Grouping used clinical history reported by participants in a survey and questionnaire. Recovered Cohort 3 donors showed two negative PCRs, clearance, or symptom resolution. In the original processing: For nucleated cells, counts were estimated from reference gene primer amplification. TCRdb keeps only in-frame clones here, not all; method: immunoSEQ multiplex PCR. V and J calls and clone size are copied from that table; D and trimming were computed from the DNA. The sample has more than 200,000 clones, about 87% seen once.

The specimen was PBMCs or T cells enriched from blood (not recorded which). This receptor was taken from a woman aged 45 to 65 who had recovered from COVID-19. This chain joins TRBV27 and TRBJ2-1; D remains unclear. The CDR3 sequence is CASSPIRVSGNEQFF. The CDR3 bases are TGTGCCAGCAGCCCCATCCGTGTTTCGGGCAATGAGCAGTTCTTC.